The TCR beta chain under discussion was sequenced for a study of blood T cell repertoires in COVID-19. Original data processing: Amplification of reference gene primers provided the estimated nucleated cell counts. Profiled with immunoSEQ multiplex PCR; TCRdb holds only in-frame clones, not every one. Clonal size and the V and J genes are those of that table, whereas D and trimming came from the DNA. The sample holds 250,000 or so clones; around 85% are singletons and the top ten take 1.5% to 2%. The CDR3 extends over 15 amino acids. V shed 1 base and J shed 0 bases, with 7 bases lying between them. Germline assignment: CDR1 SNHLY and CDR2 FYNNEI.

The source material was PBMCs or T cells enriched from blood (not recorded which). V and J are TRBV2 and TRBJ1-3; no clear D. The sequence was obtained from a woman aged 50 to 60 who had recovered from COVID-19. The CDR3 nucleotides are TGTGCCAGCAGTGAAGAGCTGTCCTCTGGAAACACCATATATTTT. Encoded protein: CASSEELSSGNTIYF.